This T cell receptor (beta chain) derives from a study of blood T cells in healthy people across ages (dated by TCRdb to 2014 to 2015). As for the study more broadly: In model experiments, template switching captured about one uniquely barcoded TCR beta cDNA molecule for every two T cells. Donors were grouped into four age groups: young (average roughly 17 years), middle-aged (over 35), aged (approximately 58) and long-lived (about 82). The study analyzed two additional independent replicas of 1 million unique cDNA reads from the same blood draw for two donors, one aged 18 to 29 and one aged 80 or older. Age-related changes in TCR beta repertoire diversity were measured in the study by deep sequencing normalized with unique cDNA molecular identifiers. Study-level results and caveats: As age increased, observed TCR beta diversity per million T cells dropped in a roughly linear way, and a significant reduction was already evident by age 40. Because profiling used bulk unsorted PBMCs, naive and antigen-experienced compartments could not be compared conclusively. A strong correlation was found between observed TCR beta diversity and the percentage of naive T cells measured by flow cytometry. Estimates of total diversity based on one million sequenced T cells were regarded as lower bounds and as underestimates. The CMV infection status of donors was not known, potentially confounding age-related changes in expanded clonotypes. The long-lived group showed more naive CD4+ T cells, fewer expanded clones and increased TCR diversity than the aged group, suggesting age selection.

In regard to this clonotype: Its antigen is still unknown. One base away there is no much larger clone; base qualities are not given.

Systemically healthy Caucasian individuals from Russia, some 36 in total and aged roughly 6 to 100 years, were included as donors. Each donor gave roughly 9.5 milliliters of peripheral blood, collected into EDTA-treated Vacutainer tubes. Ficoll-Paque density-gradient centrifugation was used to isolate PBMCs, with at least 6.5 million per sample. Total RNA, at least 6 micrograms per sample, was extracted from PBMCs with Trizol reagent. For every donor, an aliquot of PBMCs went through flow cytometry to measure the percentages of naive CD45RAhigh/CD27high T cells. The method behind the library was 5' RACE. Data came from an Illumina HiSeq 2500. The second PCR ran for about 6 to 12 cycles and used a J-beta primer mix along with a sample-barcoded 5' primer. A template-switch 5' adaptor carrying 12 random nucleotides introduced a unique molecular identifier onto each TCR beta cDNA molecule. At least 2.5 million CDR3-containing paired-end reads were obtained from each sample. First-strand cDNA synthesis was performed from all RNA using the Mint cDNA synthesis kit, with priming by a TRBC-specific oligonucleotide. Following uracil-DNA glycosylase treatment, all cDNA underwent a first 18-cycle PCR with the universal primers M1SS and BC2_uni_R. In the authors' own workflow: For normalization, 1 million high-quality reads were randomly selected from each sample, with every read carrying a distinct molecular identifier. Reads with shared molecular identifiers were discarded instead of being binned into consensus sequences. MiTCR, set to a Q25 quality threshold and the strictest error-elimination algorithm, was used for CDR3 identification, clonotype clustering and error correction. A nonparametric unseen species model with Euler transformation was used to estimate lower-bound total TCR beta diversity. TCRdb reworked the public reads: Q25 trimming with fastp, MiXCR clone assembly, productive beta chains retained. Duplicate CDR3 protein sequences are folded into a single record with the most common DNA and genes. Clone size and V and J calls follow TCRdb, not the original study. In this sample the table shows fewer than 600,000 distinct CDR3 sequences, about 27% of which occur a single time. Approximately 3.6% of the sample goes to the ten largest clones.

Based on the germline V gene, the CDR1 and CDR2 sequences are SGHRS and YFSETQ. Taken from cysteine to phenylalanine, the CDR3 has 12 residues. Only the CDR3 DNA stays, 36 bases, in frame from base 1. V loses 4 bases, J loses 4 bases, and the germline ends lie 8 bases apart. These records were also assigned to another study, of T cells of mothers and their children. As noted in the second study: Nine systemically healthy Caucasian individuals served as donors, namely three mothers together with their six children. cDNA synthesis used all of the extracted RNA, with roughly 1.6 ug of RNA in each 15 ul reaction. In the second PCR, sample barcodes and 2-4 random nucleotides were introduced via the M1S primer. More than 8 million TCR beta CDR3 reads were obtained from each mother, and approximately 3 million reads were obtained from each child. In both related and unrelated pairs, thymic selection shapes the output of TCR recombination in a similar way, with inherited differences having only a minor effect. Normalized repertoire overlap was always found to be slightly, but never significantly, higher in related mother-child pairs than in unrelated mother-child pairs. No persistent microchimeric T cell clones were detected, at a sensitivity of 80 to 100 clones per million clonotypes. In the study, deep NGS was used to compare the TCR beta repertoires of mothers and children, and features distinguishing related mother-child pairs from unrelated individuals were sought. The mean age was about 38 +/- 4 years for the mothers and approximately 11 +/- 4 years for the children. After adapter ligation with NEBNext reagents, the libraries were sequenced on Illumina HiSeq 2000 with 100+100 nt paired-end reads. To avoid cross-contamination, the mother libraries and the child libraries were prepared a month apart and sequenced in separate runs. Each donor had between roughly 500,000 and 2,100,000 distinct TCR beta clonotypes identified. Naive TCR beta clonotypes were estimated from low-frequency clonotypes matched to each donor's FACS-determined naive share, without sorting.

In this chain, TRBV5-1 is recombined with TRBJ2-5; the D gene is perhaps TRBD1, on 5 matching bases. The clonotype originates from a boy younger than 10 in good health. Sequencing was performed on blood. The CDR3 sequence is CASSGAGETQYF. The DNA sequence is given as TGCGCCAGCAGCGGGGCAGGAGAGACCCAGTACTTC.